The 10 T cell receptor beta chains below come from one sample, sequenced in a study of beta chain features in type 1 diabetes. These TCRs are of unknown antigen specificity. Expressed TCRB transcripts were sequenced, since all the RNA that had been isolated was reverse transcribed. Measured with immunoSEQ multiplex PCR; TCRdb has only the in-frame clones, and not every one. The repertoire includes about 650,000 clones, under 15% of them detected once, and about 0.11% sits in the top ten. Overall study results and limits: In every one of the four CD4+ subsets, TCRB CDR3s were moderately but significantly shorter in Type 1 diabetes patients.

The sample was naive CD4+ T cells from blood. Receptors were obtained from a man aged 25 to 40 with type 1 diabetes.

This clone has only a few counts. The V call is TRBV7-9, the J call TRBJ1-3, with D possibly matching TRBD1 (6 bases). The CDR3 length is 17 residues. V was pared by 5 bases and J by 0 bases, with 17 bases between. CDR1 and CDR2 from the germline V gene are SEHNR and FQNEAQ (reference sequence). As DNA, the CDR3 is TGTGCCAGCAGCACCGTGGGGGGCCCCTCCTCTGGAAACACCATATATTTT. Its translation is CASSTVGGPSSGNTIYF.

The chain joins TRBV15 to TRBJ1-5, with D unclear. Germline CDR1 LNHNV, CDR2 YYDKDF (reference sequence). This CDR3 has 12 residues. Trimming cost V 4 bases and J 4 bases, with 5 bases left between them. The CDR3 sequence: CATSIDNQPQHF. CDR3 in DNA: TGTGCCACCAGCATAGATAATCAGCCCCAGCATTTT.

In its sample, this clone was seen a few times. The gene calls are TRBV6-5 and TRBJ1-5, with D maybe TRBD1 (6 bases). Deletions cut 6 bases from V and 6 bases from J, with 18 bases between. The CDR3 contains 15 residues. Germline V gives CDR1 MNHEY, CDR2 SVGAGI. CDR3 sequence (DNA): TGTGCCAGCAGCCCCCAAGGGGGGGCATTTCAGCCCCAGCATTTT. The encoded protein is CASSPQGGAFQPQHF.

The CDR3 reads CASSVDTRRTDYGYTF. The CDR3 nucleotides are TGTGCCAGCAGCGTAGACACACGTCGTACCGACTATGGCTACACCTTC. The genes are TRBV9 and TRBJ1-2; unclear D gene. V was pared by 0 bases and J by 3 bases, with 15 bases between. Germline V gives CDR1 SGDLS, CDR2 YYNGEE. The CDR3 extends over 16 amino acids. The entire variable domain, with the rest obtained from reference TRBV9 and TRBJ1-2, is as follows: DSGVTQTPKHLITATGQRVTLRCSPRSGDLSVYWYQQSLDQGLQFLIQYYNGEERAKGNILERFSAQQFPDLHSELNLSSLELGDSALYFCASSVDTRRTDYGYTFGSGTRLTVV.

This clone appeared a few times. The chain links TRBV7-2 to TRBJ1-1; D is undetermined. V gave up 10 bases and J gave up 0 bases, with 15 bases separating them. This CDR3 region has 14 residues. CDR1 and CDR2 from the germline V gene are SGHTA and FQGNSA. The CDR3 DNA reads as TGTGCCACCACACGGACTATCATGAACACTGAAGCTTTCTTT. Protein product: CATTRTIMNTEAFF.

V gene TRBV7-9 combines with J gene TRBJ1-2, with TRBD1 matching 7 bases. CDR3 length: 16 residues. CDR1 and CDR2 from the germline V gene are SEHNR and FQNEAQ (reference sequence). Germline trimming cut 5 bases from V and 0 bases from J; bases unmatched to any gene: 9. The DNA of the CDR3 is TGTGCCAGCAGCCCCCGGGGGACAGTTTCTAACTATGGCTACACCTTC. Its translation: CASSPRGTVSNYGYTF. Using reference TRBV7-9 and TRBJ1-2 for the parts outside the CDR3, the full variable domain is DTGVSQNPRHKITKRGQNVTFRCDPISEHNRLYWYRQTLGQGPEFLTYFQNEAQLEKSRLLSDRFSAERPKGSFSTLEIQRTEQGDSAMYLCASSPRGTVSNYGYTFGSGTRLTVV.

As regards this clone: The sample has other DNA sequences that encode this CDR3 too. V and J are TRBV11-2 and TRBJ2-1; D unclear. Germline loops: CDR1 SGHAT, CDR2 FQNNGV. CDR3 length equals 13 residues. V gave up 1 base and J gave up 4 bases, with 5 bases separating them. CDR3 DNA: TGTGCCAGCAGCTTAGCCCGTTACAATGAGCAGTTCTTC. Encoded protein: CASSLARYNEQFF.

This clone has only a few counts. J is TRBJ2-7 and V is TRBV6-5; 9 nucleotides line up with TRBD1. The J segment lost 4 bases and the V segment lost 0 bases, leaving 7 bases of the junction unmatched. CDR3 size: 16 residues. The germline V gene encodes CDR1 MNHEY and CDR2 SVGAGI. CDR3: CASSYSMDRGSYEQYF. The CDR3 DNA sequence: TGTGCCAGCAGTTACTCGATGGACAGGGGCTCGTACGAGCAGTACTTC.

A few counts support this clone. The V and J genes are TRBV20-1 and TRBJ1-1; the D is unclear. The CDR3 is 11 amino acids. The germline V gene encodes CDR1 DFQATT and CDR2 SNEGSKA (reference sequence). The CDR3 DNA is TGCACACTGGATGCGGGGACTGAAGCTTTCTTT. It encodes CTLDAGTEAFF.

This clone was observed a handful of times. This sequence joins TRBV18 and TRBJ1-1; D remains ambiguous. Germline values: CDR1 KGHSH, CDR2 LQKENI. This CDR3 contains 13 residues. The V end was cut by 2 bases, the J end by 7 bases, with 11 bases between. CDR3 nucleotides: TGTGCCAGCTCACCAAACTCGGGGAGTGAAGCTTTCTTT. As protein: CASSPNSGSEAFF.